Below, one T cell receptor beta chain is given with its context. The antigen is unknown. The data are from a study of shared clonotypes between healthy human individuals. As for the study in general: Plates per donor: three CD4 naive, three CD4 memory, two CD8 naive, one CD8 memory. Findings and caveats of the study: A small donor pool kept down the genetic and exposure-history diversity that was represented. Rarefaction showed sorted-subset sequencing was incomplete despite large depth.

Clones were sequenced by immunoSEQ multiplex PCR, and TCRdb holds only the in-frame ones, with some missing. Of about 600,000 clones detected, roughly 98% appear once; the ten largest clones hold approximately 0.33%. The CDR3 is made up of 15 amino acids. Germline V gene lookup returns CDR1 MDHEN and CDR2 SYDVKM. The J segment lost 7 bases and the V segment lost 4 bases, leaving 9 bases of the junction unmatched. Cells designated naive CD8 were CD45RO-negative and were positively selected for CCR7, with terminally differentiated effector memory CD45RA+ cells excluded. Caucasian adults living in Nashville, Tennessee, provided all samples.

The sequenced material came from naive CD8+ T cells sorted from blood. The TCR was taken from a man aged 25-45 years in good health. V is TRBV28 and J is TRBJ2-7; 11 nucleotides align to TRBD1. In nucleotides, the CDR3 is TGTGCCAGCAGTTCAGGGCGGGACAGGGGGTTTGAGCAGTACTTC. Protein: CASSSGRDRGFEQYF. The full variable domain, rest sourced from reference TRBV28 and TRBJ2-7, is DVKVTQSSRYLVKRTGEKVFLECVQDMDHENMFWYRQDPGLGLRLIYFSYDVKMKEKGDIPEGYSVSREKKERFSLILESASTNQTSMYLCASSSGRDRGFEQYFGPGTRLTVT.